This is a list of T cell receptor beta chains from one sample in a study of tumor-infiltrating lymphocytes in oesophageal squamous cell carcinoma. From the PCR reads, TCRdb called clonotypes with MiXCR, one entry per CDR3 protein. Of 15,000 to 25,000 distinct CDR3 sequences detected, roughly 41% appear once; the ten largest clones hold about 13%. The sequencing input was normal esophageal tissue next to the tumor. Every receptor here comes from a male donor with esophageal squamous cell carcinoma. The CDR3 runs from the conserved cysteine through the conserved F or W. D genes are given only for firm matches. A row's size may be missing; if present it is once, few, many or a size class.

NA,TRBJ1-6,NA,TRBV11-1,CAGVRGAHSYEQYF,TGTGCCGGGGTTCGGGGGGCCCACTCCTACGAGCAGTACTTT
NA,TRBJ2-4,NA,TRBV6-1,CASSERQGLAKNIQYF,TGTGCCAGCAGTGAGCGTCAGGGGCTAGCCAAAAACATTCAGTACTTC
NA,TRBJ2-5,TRBD2,TRBV3-1,CASSQSGLAQETQYF,TGTGCCAGCAGCCAATCGGGACTAGCACAAGAGACCCAGTACTTC
NA,TRBJ2-7,NA,TRBV7-8,CASSYLWFGKGEQYF,TGTGCCAGCAGCTACCTTTGGTTCGGGAAAGGCGAGCAGTACTTC
NA,TRBJ2-5,NA,TRBV7-6,CASSFSRETQYF,TGTGCCAGCAGCTTTAGCCGGGAGACCCAGTACTTC
NA,TRBJ2-1,NA,TRBV27,CASSLKGGYNEQFF,TGTGCCAGCAGTTTAAAGGGAGGATACAATGAGCAGTTCTTC
medium-sized,TRBJ2-1,TRBD2,TRBV10-3,CASQLAGVYNEQFF,TGTGCCTCCCAGTTGGCGGGGGTATACAATGAGCAGTTCTTC
many,TRBJ2-4,NA,TRBV11-2,CASSPGSENIQYF,TGTGCCAGCAGCCCGGGCTCAGAAAACATTCAGTACTTC
few,TRBJ2-3,TRBD2,TRBV5-4,CASSLGGGRAIDTQYF,TGCGCCAGCAGCTTGGGGGGCGGGAGGGCGATAGATACGCAGTATTTT
NA,TRBJ2-1,NA,TRBV11-1,CASSLAAVAAYNEQFF,TGTGCCAGCAGCTTAGCTGCAGTAGCGGCCTACAATGAGCAGTTCTTC
NA,TRBJ2-1,NA,TRBV7-3,CASSPPGGNEQFF,TGTGCCAGCAGCCCCCCCGGGGGCAATGAGCAGTTCTTC
many,TRBJ2-1,TRBD2,TRBV4-2,CASSQEFAGAYEQFF,TGTGCCAGCAGCCAAGAGTTCGCGGGAGCCTACGAGCAGTTCTTC
NA,TRBJ1-5,TRBD1,TRBV12-3/TRBV12-4,CASSWGTGYQPQHF,TGTGCCAGCAGTTGGGGGACAGGCTATCAGCCCCAGCATTTT
few,TRBJ2-1,NA,TRBV7-7,CASSLEEATNNEQFF,TGTGCTAGCAGCTTAGAAGAGGCTACCAACAATGAGCAGTTCTTC
medium-sized,TRBJ1-4,NA,TRBV7-9,CASSPRTINEKLFF,TGTGCCAGCAGCCCCCGGACGATAAATGAAAAACTGTTTTTT
medium-sized,TRBJ2-1,NA,TRBV6-1,CASRKDRDPSYNEQFF,TGTGCCAGCAGAAAAGACCGGGACCCTAGCTACAATGAGCAGTTCTTC
medium-sized,TRBJ2-3,TRBD2,TRBV7-8,CASSLVILAGTDTQYF,TGTGCCAGCAGCTTAGTTATACTAGCGGGAACAGATACGCAGTATTTT
medium-sized,TRBJ2-1,TRBD1,TRBV6-1,CASSFGGTGNYNEQFF,TGTGCCAGCAGTTTCGGTGGGACAGGGAACTACAATGAGCAGTTCTTC
many,TRBJ2-3,NA,TRBV18,CASSQGTSTDTQYF,TGTGCCAGCTCACAGGGGACTAGCACAGATACGCAGTATTTT
few,TRBJ2-7,TRBD2,TRBV7-2,CASSLGSGAYYEQYF,TGTGCCAGCAGCTTAGGTAGCGGGGCCTACTACGAGCAGTACTTC
medium-sized,TRBJ2-7,TRBD2,TRBV7-6,CASSLGRELDEQYF,TGTGCCAGCAGCTTAGGGCGGGAGCTCGACGAGCAGTACTTC
NA,TRBJ2-5,TRBD2,TRBV10-3,CAISESGGGIQETQYF,TGTGCCATCAGTGAGAGCGGCGGGGGTATCCAAGAGACCCAGTACTTC
medium-sized,TRBJ1-2,NA,TRBV6-1,CASSGQTFRPGGYTF,TGTGCCAGTAGCGGACAGACATTCCGCCCTGGTGGCTACACCTTC
many,TRBJ2-2,NA,TRBV7-3,CASRTQGKNTGELFF,TGTGCCAGCAGGACGCAGGGGAAGAACACCGGGGAGCTGTTTTTT
many,TRBJ2-7,TRBD2,TRBV6-1,CASTQPAGAYNEQYF,TGTGCCAGCACCCAACCAGCGGGAGCCTACAATGAGCAGTACTTC
once,TRBJ2-1,NA,TRBV7-9,CASSLFGDRGEQFF,TGTGCCAGCAGCTTATTTGGGGATAGGGGTGAGCAGTTCTTC
NA,TRBJ2-2,NA,TRBV16,CASSRGRLGELFF,TGTGCCAGCAGTCGAGGGCGGCTGGGGGAGCTGTTTTTT
NA,TRBJ2-5,NA,TRBV21-1,CASSEGTEIGTDQETQYF,TGTGCCAGCAGCGAAGGCACAGAAATAGGAACGGACCAAGAGACCCAGTACTTC
NA,TRBJ2-3,NA,TRBV7-2,CASNPEGRTDTQYF,TGTGCCAGCAACCCGGAGGGCCGCACAGATACGCAGTATTTT
NA,TRBJ2-1,TRBD2,TRBV5-1,CASYSGSRGEQFF,TGCGCCAGCTATAGCGGGAGTCGAGGCGAGCAGTTCTTC
many,TRBJ2-5,TRBD2,TRBV7-8,CASSLWGGGGQYF,TGTGCCAGCAGCCTGTGGGGAGGCGGGGGGCAGTACTTC
NA,TRBJ1-1,NA,TRBV7-2,CASSPGRRNTEAFF,TGTGCCAGCAGCCCTGGACGGAGAAACACTGAAGCTTTCTTT
few,TRBJ2-1,TRBD2,TRBV7-6,CASSIQGGASGGNEQFF,TGTGCCAGCAGCATTCAAGGAGGGGCTAGCGGGGGGAATGAGCAGTTCTTC
many,TRBJ2-3,TRBD1,TRBV2,CASSANRGGDTQYF,TGTGCCAGCAGCGCTAACAGGGGCGGAGATACGCAGTATTTT
NA,TRBJ2-7,NA,TRBV11-2,CASSLGQGTIEQYF,TGTGCCAGCAGCTTAGGGCAGGGGACCATCGAGCAGTACTTC
NA,TRBJ2-1,TRBD2,TRBV5-1,CASSPGTSGRANEQFF,TGCGCCAGCAGCCCCGGGACTAGCGGACGGGCCAATGAGCAGTTCTTC
NA,TRBJ2-1,TRBD2,TRBV5-1,CASSLGTSLYYNEQFF,TGCGCCAGCAGCTTGGGGACTAGCCTCTATTACAATGAGCAGTTCTTC
medium-sized,TRBJ1-5,NA,TRBV7-9,CASSLGNQPQHF,TGTGCCAGCAGCTTAGGCAATCAGCCCCAGCATTTT